This T cell receptor beta chain was recorded in a study of T cell repertoires in cytomegalovirus infection. Study at large: Both CMV infection and a matching HLA type were indicated by public TCR beta signatures.

About this clonotype itself: Its target is unknown.

TCRdb analysed the reads with MiXCR anew, one entry per CDR3 protein. The table lists 600,000 to 700,000 distinct CDR3 sequences, approximately 33% of them singletons. The sequence derives from a human donor in good health (CMV status not recorded). Some clones in this sample may be carry-over from other donors' samples. This material consisted of cultured PBMCs, taken from culture after CMV antigen stimulation.

The CDR3 loop is CASSQDNEQYF. The CDR3 nucleotides read TGCGCCAGCAGCCAAGATAACGAGCAGTACTTC. The chain is built from TRBV4-3 and TRBJ2-7; D gene uncertain. CDR3 length: 11 amino acids. Looked up from germline, CDR1 is LGHNA and CDR2 is YSLEER. V lost 0 bases, J lost 5 bases, and 2 bases lay in between.